This is a list of T cell receptor beta chains from one sample in a study of shared clonotypes between healthy human individuals. Assay: immunoSEQ multiplex PCR; the TCRdb copy retains only in-frame clones and omits some. Of 2 million to 3 million clones in the sample, under 95% were seen once. Material for sequencing was naive CD4+ T cells from PBMCs. Receptors were obtained from a man younger than 30 in good health. Some clones in this sample may be carry-over from other donors' samples. Both conserved end residues are part of each CDR3. Fields, in order: CDR3 DNA, CDR3 protein, V gene, J gene, D gene, clone size. The D gene is left open where the match is weak. Not every row has a clone size; where given, it reads once, few, many or a size class.

CDR3nt: TGTGCCAGCAGTTTAGGGCTACACTACGAGCAGTACTTC
CDR3aa: CASSLGLHYEQYF
v_gene: TRBV27
j_gene: TRBJ2-7
d_gene: .
abundance: .

CDR3nt: TGTGCCAGCAGCTCCGATCCCACCTTGAATTCACCCCTCCACTTT
CDR3aa: CASSSDPTLNSPLHF
v_gene: TRBV5-6
j_gene: TRBJ1-6
d_gene: .
abundance: once

CDR3nt: TGTGCCAGCAGCTTGCGTTCTGGAAACACCATATATTTT
CDR3aa: CASSLRSGNTIYF
v_gene: TRBV5-4
j_gene: TRBJ1-3
d_gene: .
abundance: .

CDR3nt: TGTGCCAGCAGTTCAACCGGACTACGAACCGGGGAGCTGTTTTTT
CDR3aa: CASSSTGLRTGELFF
v_gene: TRBV6-1
j_gene: TRBJ2-2
d_gene: .
abundance: .

CDR3nt: TGCGCCAGCAGCTTGTTAGCGGGAATCTACAATGAGCAGTTCTTC
CDR3aa: CASSLLAGIYNEQFF
v_gene: TRBV5-1
j_gene: TRBJ2-1
d_gene: TRBD2
abundance: .

CDR3nt: TGTGCCAGCAGTCGTGGGACAGAGACGTACGAGCAGTACTTC
CDR3aa: CASSRGTETYEQYF
v_gene: TRBV6-4
j_gene: TRBJ2-7
d_gene: TRBD1
abundance: .

CDR3nt: TGTGCCAGCAGTCCGAGAGCGGCTTACGAGCAGTACTTC
CDR3aa: CASSPRAAYEQYF
v_gene: TRBV6-5
j_gene: TRBJ2-7
d_gene: .
abundance: .

CDR3nt: TGTGCCAGCAGCTTAGGAGGAGGACGTGAGACTGAAGCTTTCTTT
CDR3aa: CASSLGGGRETEAFF
v_gene: TRBV7-3
j_gene: TRBJ1-1
d_gene: .
abundance: .

CDR3nt: TGTGCCAGCAGCTTAGGAACGGGAGGGCCGGTAGTATACAATGAGCAGTTCTTC
CDR3aa: CASSLGTGGPVVYNEQFF
v_gene: TRBV7-2
j_gene: TRBJ2-1
d_gene: TRBD2
abundance: .

CDR3nt: TGCGCCAGTAGGGGACTTTCGGGACCAGATACGCAGTATTTT
CDR3aa: CASRGLSGPDTQYF
v_gene: TRBV4-1
j_gene: TRBJ2-3
d_gene: .
abundance: .

CDR3nt: TGTGCCAGCACGGGACAGGGGTTCAATGAGCAGTTCTTC
CDR3aa: CASTGQGFNEQFF
v_gene: TRBV6-1
j_gene: TRBJ2-1
d_gene: TRBD1
abundance: .

CDR3nt: TGTGCCAGCAAATATGGGACTAGCGGGAGGCGGACCGGGGAGCTGTTTTTT
CDR3aa: CASKYGTSGRRTGELFF
v_gene: TRBV2
j_gene: TRBJ2-2
d_gene: TRBD2
abundance: .

CDR3nt: TGTGCCAGCAGCTTAGGTTGGTCTGAGGGTGGCTACACCTTC
CDR3aa: CASSLGWSEGGYTF
v_gene: TRBV7-9
j_gene: TRBJ1-2
d_gene: .
abundance: .

CDR3nt: TGTGCCAGCAGTGACTCGGCTAGCTCCTACAATGAGCAGTTCTTC
CDR3aa: CASSDSASSYNEQFF
v_gene: TRBV6-1
j_gene: TRBJ2-1
d_gene: .
abundance: .

CDR3nt: TGTGCCAGCAGCTTAGGACCGGGAGGCGGCTCCTACGAGCAGTACTTC
CDR3aa: CASSLGPGGGSYEQYF
v_gene: TRBV7-2
j_gene: TRBJ2-7
d_gene: TRBD2
abundance: .

CDR3nt: TGTGCCAGCAGCGTAGCTCTTCGATCGGGATCTGGCACAGATACGCAGTATTTT
CDR3aa: CASSVALRSGSGTDTQYF
v_gene: TRBV9
j_gene: TRBJ2-3
d_gene: .
abundance: .

CDR3nt: TGTGCCAGCAGAGTGAGCGGGCCCAGCTCCTACAATGAGCAGTTCTTC
CDR3aa: CASRVSGPSSYNEQFF
v_gene: TRBV7-9
j_gene: TRBJ2-1
d_gene: .
abundance: .

CDR3nt: TGTGCCAGCAGTGACCGTTATAGCAATCAGCCCCAGCATTTT
CDR3aa: CASSDRYSNQPQHF
v_gene: TRBV6-1
j_gene: TRBJ1-5
d_gene: .
abundance: .